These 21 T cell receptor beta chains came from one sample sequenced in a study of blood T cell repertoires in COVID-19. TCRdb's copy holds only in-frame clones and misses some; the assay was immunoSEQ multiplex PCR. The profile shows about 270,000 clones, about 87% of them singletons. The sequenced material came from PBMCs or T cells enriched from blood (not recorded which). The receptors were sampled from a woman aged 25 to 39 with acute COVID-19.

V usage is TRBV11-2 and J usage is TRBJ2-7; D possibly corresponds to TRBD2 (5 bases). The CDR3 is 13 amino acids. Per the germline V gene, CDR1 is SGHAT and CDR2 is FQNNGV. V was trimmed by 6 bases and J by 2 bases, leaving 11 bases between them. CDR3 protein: CASRRDSAYEQYF. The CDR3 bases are TGTGCCAGCAGACGAGATAGCGCCTACGAGCAGTACTTC. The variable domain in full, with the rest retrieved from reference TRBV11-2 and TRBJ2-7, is EAGVAQSPRYKIIEKRQSVAFWCNPISGHATLYWYQQILGQGPKLLIQFQNNGVVDDSQLPKDRFSAERLKGVDSTLKIQPAKLEDSAVYLCASRRDSAYEQYFGPGTRLTVT.

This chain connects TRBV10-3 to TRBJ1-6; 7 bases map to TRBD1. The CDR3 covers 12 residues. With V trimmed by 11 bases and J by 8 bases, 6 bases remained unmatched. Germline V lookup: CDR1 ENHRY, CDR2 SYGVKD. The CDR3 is CAGGQGDSPLHF. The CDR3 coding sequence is TGTGCCGGGGGCCAGGGGGATTCACCCCTCCACTTT.

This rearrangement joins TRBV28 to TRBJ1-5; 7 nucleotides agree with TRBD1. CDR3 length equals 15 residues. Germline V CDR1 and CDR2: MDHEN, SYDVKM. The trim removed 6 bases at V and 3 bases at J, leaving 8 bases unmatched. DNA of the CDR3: TGTGCCAGCAGCCAGAGACAGGGTTACAATCAGCCCCAGCATTTT. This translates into CASSQRQGYNQPQHF. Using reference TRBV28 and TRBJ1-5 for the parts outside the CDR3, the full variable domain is DVKVTQSSRYLVKRTGEKVFLECVQDMDHENMFWYRQDPGLGLRLIYFSYDVKMKEKGDIPEGYSVSREKKERFSLILESASTNQTSMYLCASSQRQGYNQPQHFGDGTRLSIL.

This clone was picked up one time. This CDR3 is CASSPPQQETQYF. For the CDR3, the DNA is TGTGCCAGCAGTCCCCCGCAGCAAGAGACCCAGTACTTC. The rearrangement uses TRBV28 and TRBJ2-5, with no clear D. Germline-derived CDR1 and CDR2 are MDHEN and SYDVKM. This CDR3 contains 13 residues. V was cut by 5 bases and J by 2 bases, with 9 bases left in between.

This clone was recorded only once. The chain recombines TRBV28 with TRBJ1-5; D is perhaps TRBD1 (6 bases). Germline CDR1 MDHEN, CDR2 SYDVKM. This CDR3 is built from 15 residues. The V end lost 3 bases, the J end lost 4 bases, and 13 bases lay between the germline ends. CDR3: CASSLAGTPNQPQHF. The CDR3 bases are TGTGCCAGCAGTTTGGCCGGGACACCTAATCAGCCCCAGCATTTT.

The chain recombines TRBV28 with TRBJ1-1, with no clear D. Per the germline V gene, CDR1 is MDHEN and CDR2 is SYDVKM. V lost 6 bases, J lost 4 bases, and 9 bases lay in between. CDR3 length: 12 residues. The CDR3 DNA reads TGTGCCAGCAGGATCTCGCGCACTGAAGCTTTCTTT. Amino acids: CASRISRTEAFF.

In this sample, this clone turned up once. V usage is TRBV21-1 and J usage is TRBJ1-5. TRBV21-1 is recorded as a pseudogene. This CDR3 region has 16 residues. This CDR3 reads CASSKALGGEGQPQHF. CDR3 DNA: TGTGCCAGCAGCAAAGCGCTAGGCGGGGAAGGTCAGCCCCAGCATTTT.

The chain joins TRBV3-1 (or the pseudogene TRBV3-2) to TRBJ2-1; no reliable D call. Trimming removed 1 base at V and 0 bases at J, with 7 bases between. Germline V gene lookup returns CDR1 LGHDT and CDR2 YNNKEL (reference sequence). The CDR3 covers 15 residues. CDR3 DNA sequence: TGTGCCAGCAGCCAAGCGGGTCGCTCCTACAATGAGCAGTTCTTC. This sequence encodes CASSQAGRSYNEQFF.

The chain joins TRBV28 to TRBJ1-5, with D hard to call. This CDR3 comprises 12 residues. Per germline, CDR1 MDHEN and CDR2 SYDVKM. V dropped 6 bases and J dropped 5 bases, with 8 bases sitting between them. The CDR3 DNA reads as TGTGCCAGCAGATATGCGGATCAGCCCCAGCATTTT. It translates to CASRYADQPQHF.

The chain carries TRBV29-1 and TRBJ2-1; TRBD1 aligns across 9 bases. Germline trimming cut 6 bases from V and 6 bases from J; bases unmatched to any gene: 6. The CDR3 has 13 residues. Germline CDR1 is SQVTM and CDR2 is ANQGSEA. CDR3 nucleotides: TGCAGCGTCGCAGGGACAGGGTCCAATGAGCAGTTCTTC. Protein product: CSVAGTGSNEQFF.

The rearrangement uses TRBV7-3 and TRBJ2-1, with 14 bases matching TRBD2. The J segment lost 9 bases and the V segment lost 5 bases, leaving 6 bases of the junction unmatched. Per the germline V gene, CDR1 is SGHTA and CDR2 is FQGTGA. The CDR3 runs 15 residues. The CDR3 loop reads CASSRGLAGESEQFF. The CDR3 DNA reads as TGTGCCAGCAGCCGGGGACTAGCGGGAGAATCTGAGCAGTTCTTC.

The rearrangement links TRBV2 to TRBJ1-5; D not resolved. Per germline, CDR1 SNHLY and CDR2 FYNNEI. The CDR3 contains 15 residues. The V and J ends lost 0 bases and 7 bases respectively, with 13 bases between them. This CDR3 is CASSEAGEAWQPQHF. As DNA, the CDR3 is TGTGCCAGCAGTGAAGCTGGAGAGGCGTGGCAGCCCCAGCATTTT.

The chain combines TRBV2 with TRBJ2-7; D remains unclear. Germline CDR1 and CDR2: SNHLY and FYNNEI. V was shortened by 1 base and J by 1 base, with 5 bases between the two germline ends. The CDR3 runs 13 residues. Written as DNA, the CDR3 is TGTGCCAGCAGTGAAGGGCCTTCCTACGAGCAGTACTTC. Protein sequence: CASSEGPSYEQYF.

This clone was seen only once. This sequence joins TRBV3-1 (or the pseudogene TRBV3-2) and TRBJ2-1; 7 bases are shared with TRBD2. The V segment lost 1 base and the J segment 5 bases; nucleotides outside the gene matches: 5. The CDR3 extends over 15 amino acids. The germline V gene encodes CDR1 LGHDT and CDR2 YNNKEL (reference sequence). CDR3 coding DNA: TGTGCCAGCAGCCAAGCAGCGGGACCAAACAATGAGCAGTTCTTC. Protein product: CASSQAAGPNNEQFF.

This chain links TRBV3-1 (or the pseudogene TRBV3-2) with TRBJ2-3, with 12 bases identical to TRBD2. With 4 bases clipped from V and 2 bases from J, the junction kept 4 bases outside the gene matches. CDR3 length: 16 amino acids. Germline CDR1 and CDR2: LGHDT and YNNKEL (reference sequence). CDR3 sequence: CASSPLAGGPTDTQYF. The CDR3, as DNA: TGTGCCAGCAGCCCGCTAGCGGGAGGGCCCACAGATACGCAGTATTTT.

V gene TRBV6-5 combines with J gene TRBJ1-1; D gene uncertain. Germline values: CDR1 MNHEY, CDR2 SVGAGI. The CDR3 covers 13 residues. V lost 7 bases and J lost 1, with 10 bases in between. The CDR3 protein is CASIPEPNTEAFF. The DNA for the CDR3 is TGTGCCAGCATCCCAGAACCGAACACTGAAGCTTTCTTT.

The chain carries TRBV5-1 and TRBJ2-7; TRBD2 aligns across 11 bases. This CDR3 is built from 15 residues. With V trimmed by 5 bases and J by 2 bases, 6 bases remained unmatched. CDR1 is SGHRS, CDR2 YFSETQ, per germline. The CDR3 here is CASRVGTSGTYEQYF. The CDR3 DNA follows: TGCGCCAGCAGAGTAGGGACTAGCGGAACCTACGAGCAGTACTTC.

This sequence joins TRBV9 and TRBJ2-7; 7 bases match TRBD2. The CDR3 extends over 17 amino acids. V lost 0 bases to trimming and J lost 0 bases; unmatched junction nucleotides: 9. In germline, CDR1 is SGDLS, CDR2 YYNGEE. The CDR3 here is CASSVDPSGPLSYEQYF. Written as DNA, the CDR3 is TGTGCCAGCAGCGTAGACCCTAGCGGACCCCTCTCCTACGAGCAGTACTTC. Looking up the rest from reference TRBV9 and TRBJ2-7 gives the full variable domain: DSGVTQTPKHLITATGQRVTLRCSPRSGDLSVYWYQQSLDQGLQFLIQYYNGEERAKGNILERFSAQQFPDLHSELNLSSLELGDSALYFCASSVDPSGPLSYEQYFGPGTRLTVT.

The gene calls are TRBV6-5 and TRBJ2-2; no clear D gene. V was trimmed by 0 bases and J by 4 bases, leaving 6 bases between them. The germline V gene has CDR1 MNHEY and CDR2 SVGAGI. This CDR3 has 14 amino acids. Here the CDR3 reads CASSYSSPTGELFF. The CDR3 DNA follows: TGTGCCAGCAGTTACTCCAGTCCCACCGGGGAGCTGTTTTTT.

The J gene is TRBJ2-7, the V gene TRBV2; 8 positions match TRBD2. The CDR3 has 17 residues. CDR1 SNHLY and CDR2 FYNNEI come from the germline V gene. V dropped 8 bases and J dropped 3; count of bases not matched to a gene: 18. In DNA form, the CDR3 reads TGTGCCAGCGTCCTACTGACAGGCGCGGGACTAGACTACGAGCAGTACTTC. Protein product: CASVLLTGAGLDYEQYF. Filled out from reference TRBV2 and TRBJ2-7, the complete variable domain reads EPEVTQTPSHQVTQMGQEVILRCVPISNHLYFYWYRQILGQKVEFLVSFYNNEISEKSEIFDDQFSVERPDGSNFTLKIRSTKLEDSAMYFCASVLLTGAGLDYEQYFGPGTRLTVT.

The CDR3 DNA reads as TGCAGCGCCTTAGCCAATGAGCAGTTCTTC. It yields the protein CSALANEQFF. The chain recombines TRBV29-1 with TRBJ2-1; D gene uncertain. Trimming shortened V by 7 bases and J by 6 bases, and 7 bases separated the two germline ends. CDR1 SQVTM and CDR2 ANQGSEA come from the germline V gene. This CDR3 has 10 amino acids.